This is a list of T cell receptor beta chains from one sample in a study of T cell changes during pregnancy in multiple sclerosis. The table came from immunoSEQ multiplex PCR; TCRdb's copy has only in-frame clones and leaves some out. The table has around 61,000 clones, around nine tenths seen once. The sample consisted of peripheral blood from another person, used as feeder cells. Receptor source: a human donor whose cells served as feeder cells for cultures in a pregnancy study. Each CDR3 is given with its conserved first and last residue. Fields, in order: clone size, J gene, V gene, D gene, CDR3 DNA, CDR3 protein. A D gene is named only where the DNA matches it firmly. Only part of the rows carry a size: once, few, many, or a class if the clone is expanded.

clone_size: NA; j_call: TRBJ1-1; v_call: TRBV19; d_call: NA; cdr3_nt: TGTGCCAGTAGGGACAGACCGAACACTGAAGCTTTCTTT; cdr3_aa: CASRDRPNTEAFF
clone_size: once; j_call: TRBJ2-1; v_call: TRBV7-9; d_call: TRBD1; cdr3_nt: TGTGCCAGCAACTTTTCTCCGGGACAGGGCTCCTACAATGAGCAGTTCTTC; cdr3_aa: CASNFSPGQGSYNEQFF
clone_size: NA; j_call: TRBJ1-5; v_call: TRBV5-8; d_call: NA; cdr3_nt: TGTGCCAGCAAACAGGGAAGTGATCAGCCCCAGCATTTT; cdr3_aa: CASKQGSDQPQHF
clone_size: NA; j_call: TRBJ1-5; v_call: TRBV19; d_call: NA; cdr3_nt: TGTGCCAGTAGTACCGGGACTGTTTATTATAGCAATCAGCCCCAGCATTTT; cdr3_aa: CASSTGTVYYSNQPQHF
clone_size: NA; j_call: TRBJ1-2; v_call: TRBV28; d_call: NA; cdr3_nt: TGTGCCAGCAGGCGCCCGGGGCTTGGTGGCTACACCTTC; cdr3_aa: CASRRPGLGGYTF
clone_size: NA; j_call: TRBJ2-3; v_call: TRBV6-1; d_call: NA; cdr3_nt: TGTGCCTCCGACCCGGGGAGAACAGATACGCAGTATTTT; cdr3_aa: CASDPGRTDTQYF
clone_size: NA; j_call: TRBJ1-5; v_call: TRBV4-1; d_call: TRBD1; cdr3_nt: TGCGCCAGCAGCCAAGGGACAGGGGGCAATCAGCCCCAGCATTTT; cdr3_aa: CASSQGTGGNQPQHF
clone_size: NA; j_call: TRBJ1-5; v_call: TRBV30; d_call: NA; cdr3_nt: TGTGCCTGGAGTGTACGAGGGGTCAATCAGCCCCAGCATTTT; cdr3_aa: CAWSVRGVNQPQHF
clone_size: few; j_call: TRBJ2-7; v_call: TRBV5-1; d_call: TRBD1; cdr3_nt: TGCGCCAGCAGCTCTGCGAGCCGGGACAGGCCTTACGAGCAGTACTTC; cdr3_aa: CASSSASRDRPYEQYF
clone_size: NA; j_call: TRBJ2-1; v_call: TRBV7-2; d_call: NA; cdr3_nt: TGTGCCAGCAGCCCCCGGGCCTACAATGAGCAGTTCTTC; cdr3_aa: CASSPRAYNEQFF
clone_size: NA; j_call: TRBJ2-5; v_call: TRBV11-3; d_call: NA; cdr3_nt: TGTGCCAGCAGCTTATACGCGGGATCTGGGGAGACCCAGTACTTC; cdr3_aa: CASSLYAGSGETQYF
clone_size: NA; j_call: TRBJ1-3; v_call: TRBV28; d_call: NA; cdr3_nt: TGTGCCAGCAGTTTAAACGACCTGAGCTCTGGAAACACCATATATTTT; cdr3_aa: CASSLNDLSSGNTIYF
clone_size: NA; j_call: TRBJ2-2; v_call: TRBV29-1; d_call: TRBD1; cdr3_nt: TGCAGCGTTGAAGGACAGGGGGCGATTGGCACCGGGGAGCTGTTTTTT; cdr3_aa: CSVEGQGAIGTGELFF
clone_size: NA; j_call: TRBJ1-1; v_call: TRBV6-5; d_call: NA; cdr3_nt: TGTGCCAGCAGTTACTCAAGTGCGGTGAACACTGAAGCTTTCTTT; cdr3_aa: CASSYSSAVNTEAFF